A selection of T cell receptor beta chains follows, all from one sample in a study of blood T cell repertoires in COVID-19. Generated by immunoSEQ multiplex PCR, the TCRdb table keeps only in-frame clones and is missing some. The table records approximately 290,000 clones, roughly 89% of them present only once. The sample consisted of peripheral blood. These receptors were collected from a man aged 30-40 years with acute or convalescent COVID-19. The CDR3 runs from the conserved cysteine through the conserved F or W. The order of the fields is D gene, clone size, V gene, CDR3 protein. A D gene is named only where the DNA matches it firmly. Clone size is shown for a subset of rows, as once, few, many or a class of expanded clone.

TRBD1 | - | TRBV6-5 | CASGAGQGYEQYF
- | - | TRBV10-3 | CAIGQSYGYTF
- | - | TRBV15 | CATRARAKDTQYF
- | - | TRBV5-6 | CASSLGTPRRGEQYF
TRBD1 | - | TRBV15 | CATSSQDRALWPQHF
- | - | TRBV19 | CASSKHRKETQYF
- | - | TRBV11-2 | CASSLDGGKGTEAFF
TRBD1 | - | TRBV7-9 | CASSTQGAEGTEAFF
TRBD1 | - | TRBV19 | CASSYDRDSPLHF
TRBD2 | - | TRBV5-1 | CASTTGTTYSTDTQYF
- | - | TRBV19 | CASSIPPGDQPQHF
TRBD1 | - | TRBV13 | CASSPSTGVNTEAFF
- | - | TRBV5-5 | CASSLSWGLSTEAFF
TRBD2 | - | TRBV7-2 | CASSLTSGSGYEQYF
- | - | TRBV2 | CASRRNEQFF
- | - | TRBV12-3/TRBV12-4 | CASRSHYEQYF
- | - | TRBV2 | CASRRAGDYNSPLHF
TRBD1 | - | TRBV28 | CASSRGDRSFSNYGYTF
- | - | TRBV19 | CASSIDISRNKFYGYTF
TRBD2 | once | TRBV2 | CASKGLATDTQYF
- | - | TRBV13 | CASSPPTWGDHGYTF
- | few | TRBV7-9 | CASSRQVTGELFF
- | - | TRBV28 | CASVSYTEAFF
- | - | TRBV19 | CASTHQGSNNEQFF
TRBD2 | - | TRBV18 | CASSISGSLGDTQYF
- | - | TRBV3-1/TRBV3-2 | CASSQAKLAAYEQYF
- | - | TRBV27 | CASSFTDQPQHF
- | - | TRBV5-4 | CASSPGPAGTLNYGYTF
TRBD1 | - | TRBV28 | CAVLDRDAEKLFF
- | once | TRBV5-1 | CASSLIRGNTEAFF
TRBD1 | few | TRBV28 | CASSLYGQGADGYTF
- | - | TRBV6-5 | CASSPGTILGYTF
- | - | TRBV6-5 | CASRLVALDEQFF
TRBD2 | - | TRBV6-6 | CASSYSLLAGADTQYF
TRBD2 | - | TRBV6-5 | CASTSGSTGELFF
TRBD2 | - | TRBV18 | CASSPLQIAGGHNEQFF
TRBD2 | - | TRBV5-1 | CASSLASGISSDTQYF
- | - | TRBV18 | CASSPNRNLYGYTF
- | - | TRBV30 | CAWSVLLVGTGELFF
- | - | TRBV5-1 | CASSLGQGSGYEQYF
- | once | TRBV5-1 | CASSLGGRGSNQPQHF
- | - | TRBV3-1/TRBV3-2 | CASSQAHPARSGANVLTF
- | - | TRBV9 | CASSRTGGGTGELFF
- | few | TRBV7-6 | CASSLEGTRNTEAFF
- | - | TRBV10-2 | CASRGRSFDEQFF
TRBD1 | - | TRBV19 | CASRRFRDRGTGNTIYF
TRBD2 | - | TRBV4-1 | CASRLAGGRQETQYF
- | - | TRBV30 | CAWSARAYEQYF
- | - | TRBV6-5 | CASSYSYRVGNTIYF
- | few | TRBV7-3 | CASSLTGGSGNTIYF
TRBD1 | - | TRBV5-1 | CASSADRPRNTEAFF
- | - | TRBV27 | CASSLYPIGELFF
- | - | TRBV12-3/TRBV12-4 | CASSPSWQSEAFF
TRBD1 | - | TRBV28 | CASTRGDRGTNQPQHF
TRBD1 | - | TRBV7-2 | CASSLTGSNEKLFF
- | once | TRBV6-5 | CASSQDNEQFF
- | - | TRBV11-3 | CASSWGYRDYSGYTF
- | - | TRBV6-1 | CASSESPLEQYF
TRBD1 | - | TRBV19 | CASSPDRGPGGYTF